Below, one T cell receptor (beta chain) is given with its context. Other DNA variants within this sample encode the same CDR3. The germline V gene encodes CDR1 MNHEY and CDR2 SMNVEV (reference sequence). This CDR3 comprises 13 residues. Trimming took off 4 bases at V and 3 bases at J, with 10 bases between the two ends. This sample was taken from a study of shared clonotypes between healthy human individuals. Only CD45RO-negative cells positively selected for CCR7 counted as naive CD8 cells, so terminally differentiated effector memory CD45RA+ cells were excluded. Assay: immunoSEQ multiplex PCR; the TCRdb copy retains only in-frame clones and omits some. The table has about 2 million clones, around 96% seen once.

Sequencing was performed on naive CD8+ T cells sorted from blood. This receptor was obtained from a young man in good health. V gene TRBV27 combines with J gene TRBJ2-7, with a possible D match to TRBD2 (6 bases). The CDR3 sequence: CASSSGRGYEQYF. The DNA of the CDR3 is TGTGCCAGCAGTTCCGGGAGAGGCTACGAGCAGTACTTC.